This T cell receptor (beta chain) was identified in a study of control samples from healthy donors and cancer patients. The CDR3 is made up of 13 amino acids. Deletions cut 3 bases from V and 3 bases from J, with 9 bases between. Germline V gives CDR1 MRHNA, CDR2 SNTAGT. Sequencing used immunoSEQ multiplex PCR; TCRdb keeps in-frame clones, though not all of them. Of tens of thousands of clones listed, approximately 88% are singletons. The sequenced material came from PBMCs. The chain has TRBV6-4 and TRBJ2-7, with a weak D call TRBD1 (5 bases). The clonotype was recovered from a man between 70 and 80 years old with lung cancer. CDR3 coding DNA: TGTGCCAGCAGTGAGGGGCCCAACTACGAGCAGTACTTC. It translates to CASSEGPNYEQYF.